This T cell receptor beta chain emerged from a study of CD8+CD57+ T cells in acquired aplastic anemia. Background on the study: On average, sorted CD4+ and CD8+ cells gave around 3.3 ug of DNA.

Before being chosen for sequencing, patients had shown CD8+CD57+ cell expansion by flow cytometry. Everyone among the patients had severe acquired aplastic anemia. The CDR3 has 17 amino acids. CDR1 is SGHTA, CDR2 FQGTGA, per germline. The V and J ends lost 0 bases and 0 bases respectively, with 9 bases between them. CDR3 and TCR beta VDJ profiling relied on genomic DNA as the template. TCRdb re-derived calls from the reads in MiXCR, one entry per CDR3 protein. The sample contains 150,000 to 200,000 distinct CDR3 sequences, 45% to 55% of which appear only once. This chain uses TRBV7-3 with TRBJ2-6, with a possible D match to TRBD2 (6 bases). The source material was sorted CD4+, CD8+, or CD8+CD57+ T cells (not recorded which) from PBMCs. This sequence originates from a human donor with aplastic anemia. CDR3 nucleotide sequence: TGTGCCAGCAGCTTAACGTTCGGGGGCTCTGGGGCCAACGTCCTGACTTTC. Its protein is CASSLTFGGSGANVLTF.